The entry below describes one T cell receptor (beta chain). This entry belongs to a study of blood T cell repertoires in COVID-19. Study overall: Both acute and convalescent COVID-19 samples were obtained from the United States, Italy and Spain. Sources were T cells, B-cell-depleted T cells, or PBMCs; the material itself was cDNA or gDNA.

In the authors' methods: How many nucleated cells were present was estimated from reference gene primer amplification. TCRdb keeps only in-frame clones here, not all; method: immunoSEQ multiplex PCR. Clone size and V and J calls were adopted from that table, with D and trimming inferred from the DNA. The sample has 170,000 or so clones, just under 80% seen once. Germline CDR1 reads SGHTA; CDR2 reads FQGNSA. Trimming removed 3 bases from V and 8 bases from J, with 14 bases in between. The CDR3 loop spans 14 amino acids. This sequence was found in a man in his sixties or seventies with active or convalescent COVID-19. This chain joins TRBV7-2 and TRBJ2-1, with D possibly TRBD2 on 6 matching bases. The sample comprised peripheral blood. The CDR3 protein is CASSFGGGFYEQFF. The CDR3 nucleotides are TGTGCCAGCAGCTTCGGAGGAGGGTTCTATGAGCAGTTCTTC.